The rows below give T cell receptor beta chains drawn from one sample of a study of blood T cell repertoires in COVID-19. Using immunoSEQ multiplex PCR, the repertoire was profiled, and TCRdb retains in-frame clones only, with some absent. The table lists approximately 220,000 clones, 83% of them singletons. Sequencing was carried out using PBMCs or T cells enriched from blood (not recorded which). These receptors all stem from a woman between 50 and 59 years old who had been exposed to COVID-19. Each CDR3 is given with its conserved first and last residue. The D gene is left open where the match is weak. Where a row states a size, it is once, few, many or the class of an expanded clone; other rows omit it.

TRBV4-3	.	TRBJ2-7	TRBD1	TGCGCCAGCAGCCAAGACGCCCCAGGGGGTATTGGGGTCAACGAGCAGTACTTC	CASSQDAPGGIGVNEQYF
TRBV18	.	TRBJ2-7	TRBD1	TGTGCCAGCTCACAGGGGGCAGGGACCTACGAGCAGTACTTC	CASSQGAGTYEQYF
TRBV4-3	.	TRBJ2-3	.	TGCGCCAGCAGCCAAGATAGTGGAGCAGATACGCAGTATTTT	CASSQDSGADTQYF
TRBV5-4	.	TRBJ1-3	TRBD1	TGTGCCAGCAGCTTGGGGGGGACAGGGAGCTCTGGAAACACCATATATTTT	CASSLGGTGSSGNTIYF
TRBV14	.	TRBJ1-2	TRBD1	TGTGCCAGCAGCCCGGACAGGGGCTATGGCTACACCTTC	CASSPDRGYGYTF
TRBV29-1	many	TRBJ2-1	.	TGCAGCGTTGCCCATCCCGGGTCCGGGATGGACAATGAGCAGTTCTTC	CSVAHPGSGMDNEQFF
TRBV2	.	TRBJ1-5	TRBD1	TGTGCCAGCAGCCAAACGGGACAGGCCAATCAGCCCCAGCATTTT	CASSQTGQANQPQHF
TRBV7-2	.	TRBJ2-5	TRBD1	TGTGCCAGCAGCCGGCAGACAGGGGAAGAGACCCAGTACTTC	CASSRQTGEETQYF
TRBV7-2	.	TRBJ2-1	TRBD2	TGTGCCAGCAATCCCCAAGCGGGGTCCTACAATGAGCAGTTCTTC	CASNPQAGSYNEQFF
TRBV11-2	once	TRBJ2-1	.	TGTGCCAGCGGGGCTCAGGGGTACAACAATGAGCAGTTCTTC	CASGAQGYNNEQFF
TRBV29-1	.	TRBJ2-1	TRBD2	TGCAGCGTTGCCCCGACTAGCGGGGACGAGCAGTTCTTC	CSVAPTSGDEQFF
TRBV18	few	TRBJ2-7	.	TGTGCCAGCTCACCACGGGACAAGTTCTACGAGCAGTACTTC	CASSPRDKFYEQYF
TRBV30	.	TRBJ1-4	TRBD1	TGTGCCTTGGGACAGGGAAGAGAAAAACTGTTTTTT	CALGQGREKLFF
TRBV19	few	TRBJ1-6	.	TGTGCCAGTAGTATATCGGGACTCTCCTTAGGAGGGCCCCTCCACTTT	CASSISGLSLGGPLHF
TRBV6-1	once	TRBJ2-7	.	TGTGCCAGCAGTGAAGCCCTGGGGGCTCCCTACGAGCAGTACTTC	CASSEALGAPYEQYF
TRBV7-9	.	TRBJ1-5	.	TGTGCCAGCAGCCTGCCTCTAGGGCCCCAGCATTTT	CASSLPLGPQHF
TRBV18	.	TRBJ2-1	TRBD2	TGTGCCAGCTCACCACGGAGTGGGGTAGCGGGGGATGAGCAGTTCTTC	CASSPRSGVAGDEQFF
TRBV9	once	TRBJ2-2	.	TGTGCCAGCAGCGCGTTCCGGGGGGAGCTGTTTTTT	CASSAFRGELFF
TRBV4-3	.	TRBJ2-1	.	TGCGCCAGCAGCCAATTGACGGGGTACAATGAGCAGTTCTTC	CASSQLTGYNEQFF
TRBV5-1	.	TRBJ2-3	TRBD2	TGCGCCAGCAGCCGGCTAGCGGGGGGTAGCACAGATACGCAGTATTTT	CASSRLAGGSTDTQYF
TRBV14	.	TRBJ2-1	TRBD1	TGTGCCAGCAGCCAAGACCCGGGACAGGGTCTCTACAATGAGCAGTTCTTC	CASSQDPGQGLYNEQFF
TRBV21-1	.	TRBJ1-5	.	TGTGCCAGCAGCAAATGGGGTTGTTCGCGGCCGGAGGCCCAGCATTTT	CASSKWGCSRPEAQHF
TRBV5-5	.	TRBJ2-1	.	TGTGCCAGCAGCGGAGGGTTGTCCTACAATGAGCAGTTCTTC	CASSGGLSYNEQFF
TRBV11-3	.	TRBJ2-3	.	TGTGCCAGCAGCTTTGGGGCAGACGGGACAGATACGCAGTATTTT	CASSFGADGTDTQYF
TRBV30	once	TRBJ1-1	.	TGTGCCTGCACAGGGTTGGGCACTGAAGCTTTCTTT	CACTGLGTEAFF
TRBV3-1/TRBV3-2	.	TRBJ1-1	.	TGTGCCAGCAGCCAAGGAAGGGGCCCGAACACTGAAGCTTTCTTT	CASSQGRGPNTEAFF
TRBV12-2	.	TRBJ2-5	.	TGTGCAAGTCGCTTAGAGGGACAGCCAGAGACCCAGTACTTC	CASRLEGQPETQYF
TRBV20-1	once	TRBJ1-3	.	TGCAGTGCTAGTAGTCAGGGAGGAAACACCATATATTTT	CSASSQGGNTIYF
TRBV5-1	.	TRBJ1-1	TRBD1	TGCGCCAGCAGCCAGGGGACAGTCATGAACACTGAAGCTTTCTTT	CASSQGTVMNTEAFF
TRBV6-1	.	TRBJ1-2	.	TGTGCCAGCAGTGAAGTGGGAGGGGCGTCCTATGGCTACACCTTC	CASSEVGGASYGYTF
TRBV7-3	.	TRBJ2-3	TRBD2	TGTGCCAGCAGCTTATCCAGCGGGGGGGCCTCAGATACGCAGTATTTT	CASSLSSGGASDTQYF
TRBV6-4	.	TRBJ1-1	TRBD1	TGTGCCAGCAGTGCCGAGGCAGGGGGGAACACTGAAGCTTTCTTT	CASSAEAGGNTEAFF
TRBV11-2	.	TRBJ1-2	.	TGTGCCAGCAGCTACATACGACAGCCCTATGGCTACACCTTC	CASSYIRQPYGYTF
TRBV7-2	.	TRBJ2-7	.	TGTGCCAGCAGCTTAGAGACACCCTACGAGCAGTACTTC	CASSLETPYEQYF
TRBV29-1	few	TRBJ1-2	.	TGCAGCGCCACGAGGGCTAACTATGGCTACACCTTC	CSATRANYGYTF
TRBV19	once	TRBJ2-3	TRBD2	TGTGCCAGTAGTATTGGTGGGAGGGCCGGTGCAGATACGCAGTATTTT	CASSIGGRAGADTQYF